These T cell receptor beta chains were read from a single sample in a study of PD-1 blockade in classical Hodgkin lymphoma. Clones were sequenced by immunoSEQ multiplex PCR, and TCRdb holds only the in-frame ones, with some missing. The sample includes over 60,000 clones, roughly 92% seen only once; the top ten take 6.5% to 9.5%. Sequenced material: peripheral blood mononuclear cells (PBMCs), taken before the fourth cycle of nivolumab. The receptor set was obtained from a human donor with classical Hodgkin lymphoma. Both conserved end residues are part of each CDR3. Fields, in order: CDR3 DNA, CDR3 protein, D gene, J gene, clone size, V gene. The D gene is left open where the match is weak. For some rows the clone size is stated as once, few or many, or as a class when expanded; others skip it.

cdr3_nt: TGCGCCAGCAGCCAGATTAGCGGGGGCGGTTGGGATACGCAGTATTTT; cdr3_aa: CASSQISGGGWDTQYF; d_call: TRBD2; j_call: TRBJ2-3; clone_size: NA; v_call: TRBV4-1
cdr3_nt: TGTGCCAGTAGGGACAGGGCAACTAATGAAAAACTGTTTTTT; cdr3_aa: CASRDRATNEKLFF; d_call: TRBD1; j_call: TRBJ1-4; clone_size: NA; v_call: TRBV19
cdr3_nt: TGTGCCAGCTCACCTCTCACCGGGGAGCTGTTTTTT; cdr3_aa: CASSPLTGELFF; d_call: NA; j_call: TRBJ2-2; clone_size: NA; v_call: TRBV18
cdr3_nt: TGTGCCAGCCGGGGCCCTCGGTCACCCCTCCACTTT; cdr3_aa: CASRGPRSPLHF; d_call: NA; j_call: TRBJ1-6; clone_size: NA; v_call: TRBV19
cdr3_nt: TGTGCCAGCTCGTCGACCGGGACAGGGGGTTACAGTGAGCAGTTCTTC; cdr3_aa: CASSSTGTGGYSEQFF; d_call: TRBD1; j_call: TRBJ2-1; clone_size: NA; v_call: TRBV18
cdr3_nt: TGTGCCAGCAGTTACTCGGACAGCTACAATGAGCAGTTCTTC; cdr3_aa: CASSYSDSYNEQFF; d_call: NA; j_call: TRBJ2-1; clone_size: NA; v_call: TRBV6-5
cdr3_nt: TGCGCCAGCAGCTTGGTGGGGCTAGCGGACAATGAGCAGTTCTTC; cdr3_aa: CASSLVGLADNEQFF; d_call: TRBD2; j_call: TRBJ2-1; clone_size: NA; v_call: TRBV5-1
cdr3_nt: TGTGCCAGCAGTTCCCGACAGGGCAATCGGCCCCAGCATTTT; cdr3_aa: CASSSRQGNRPQHF; d_call: TRBD1; j_call: TRBJ1-5; clone_size: NA; v_call: TRBV27
cdr3_nt: TGTGCCAGCAGTCCACTAGCGGGTTACAATGAGCAGTTCTTC; cdr3_aa: CASSPLAGYNEQFF; d_call: TRBD2; j_call: TRBJ2-1; clone_size: NA; v_call: TRBV28
cdr3_nt: TGTGCCAGCAGCCCTGGAACCGTCCGGGGTACCTACGAGCAGTACTTC; cdr3_aa: CASSPGTVRGTYEQYF; d_call: NA; j_call: TRBJ2-7; clone_size: NA; v_call: TRBV5-8
cdr3_nt: TGCGCCAGCAGCCAAGTTAGCCGCGCGGTACCGACGCAGTATTTT; cdr3_aa: CASSQVSRAVPTQYF; d_call: NA; j_call: TRBJ2-3; clone_size: NA; v_call: TRBV4-1
cdr3_nt: TGTGCCAGCAGCTTCACACCTCAGGAGGAGCAGTACTTC; cdr3_aa: CASSFTPQEEQYF; d_call: NA; j_call: TRBJ2-7; clone_size: NA; v_call: TRBV7-3
cdr3_nt: TGCGCCAGCAGCGGCCTTGATACGCAGTATTTT; cdr3_aa: CASSGLDTQYF; d_call: NA; j_call: TRBJ2-3; clone_size: NA; v_call: TRBV5-1
cdr3_nt: TGTGCCAGTAGCCGACAGGAGGGAGAGACCCAGTACTTC; cdr3_aa: CASSRQEGETQYF; d_call: NA; j_call: TRBJ2-5; clone_size: NA; v_call: TRBV19
cdr3_nt: TGCGCCAGCAGCCTGGGCTGGTCAGAGACCCAGTACTTC; cdr3_aa: CASSLGWSETQYF; d_call: NA; j_call: TRBJ2-5; clone_size: NA; v_call: TRBV4-1
cdr3_nt: TGCGCCAGCAGCTTGTGGCAGGGCGTTGGCGAAAAACTGTTTTTT; cdr3_aa: CASSLWQGVGEKLFF; d_call: NA; j_call: TRBJ1-4; clone_size: once; v_call: TRBV5-1
cdr3_nt: TGTGCCTGGACTCACAACTACAATGAGCAGTTCTTC; cdr3_aa: CAWTHNYNEQFF; d_call: NA; j_call: TRBJ2-1; clone_size: NA; v_call: TRBV30
cdr3_nt: TGTGCCAGCAGTTACTCGTGGTCTAGCGACTACAATGAGCAGTTCTTC; cdr3_aa: CASSYSWSSDYNEQFF; d_call: NA; j_call: TRBJ2-1; clone_size: NA; v_call: TRBV6-6
cdr3_nt: TGTGCCAGCACTCAATTCGGGACAGGGTGGACTAGCGGGAGAACCTACGAGCAGTACTTC; cdr3_aa: CASTQFGTGWTSGRTYEQYF; d_call: TRBD2; j_call: TRBJ2-7; clone_size: once; v_call: TRBV27
cdr3_nt: TGCGCCAGCAGCCAAGAGGGGCAGGGGACCTCCTACGAGCAGTACTTC; cdr3_aa: CASSQEGQGTSYEQYF; d_call: NA; j_call: TRBJ2-7; clone_size: NA; v_call: TRBV4-1
cdr3_nt: TGTGCCAGCAGCTGGGGACTAGCGGGATTAAAGTTCTTC; cdr3_aa: CASSWGLAGLKFF; d_call: TRBD2; j_call: TRBJ2-1; clone_size: NA; v_call: TRBV6-6
cdr3_nt: TGTGCCAGCAGCCTATCTCGACTAGCATACACAGATACGCAGTATTTT; cdr3_aa: CASSLSRLAYTDTQYF; d_call: TRBD2; j_call: TRBJ2-3; clone_size: NA; v_call: TRBV7-8
cdr3_nt: TGTGCCAGCAGCGCTTGGGACCTCCAAGAGACCCAGTACTTC; cdr3_aa: CASSAWDLQETQYF; d_call: NA; j_call: TRBJ2-5; clone_size: NA; v_call: TRBV11-2
cdr3_nt: TGTGCCAGCAGCCCCCAGGGGCACCCCGGCTACGAGCAGTACTTC; cdr3_aa: CASSPQGHPGYEQYF; d_call: NA; j_call: TRBJ2-7; clone_size: NA; v_call: TRBV11-2
cdr3_nt: TGTGCCAGCAGTGAAGGTTTCGGCCCCGGGACAGGAAACATTCAGTACTTC; cdr3_aa: CASSEGFGPGTGNIQYF; d_call: TRBD1; j_call: TRBJ2-4; clone_size: NA; v_call: TRBV6-1
cdr3_nt: TGTGCCAGCAGCTTAGACACGAACACCGGGGAGCTGTTTTTT; cdr3_aa: CASSLDTNTGELFF; d_call: NA; j_call: TRBJ2-2; clone_size: NA; v_call: TRBV7-2
cdr3_nt: TGTGCCAGCAGTTTTTTTCCGGATGAGAACACTGAAGCTTTCTTT; cdr3_aa: CASSFFPDENTEAFF; d_call: NA; j_call: TRBJ1-1; clone_size: NA; v_call: TRBV27
cdr3_nt: TGTGCCAGCAGTTTATCTCTAGGGAACGAGCAGTACTTC; cdr3_aa: CASSLSLGNEQYF; d_call: NA; j_call: TRBJ2-7; clone_size: NA; v_call: TRBV28
cdr3_nt: TGTGCCATCAGCGGGTTGGGCTCCTACAATGAGCAGTTCTTC; cdr3_aa: CAISGLGSYNEQFF; d_call: NA; j_call: TRBJ2-1; clone_size: NA; v_call: TRBV10-3
cdr3_nt: TGCGCCAGCAGCCCGGCGGCAGGTCCCGAGCAGTACTTC; cdr3_aa: CASSPAAGPEQYF; d_call: NA; j_call: TRBJ2-7; clone_size: NA; v_call: TRBV5-1
cdr3_nt: TGCGCCAGCAGCTTGGGGATCACAGATACGCAGTATTTT; cdr3_aa: CASSLGITDTQYF; d_call: NA; j_call: TRBJ2-3; clone_size: NA; v_call: TRBV5-1
cdr3_nt: TGTGCCAGCAGCCCTGCCGCGGGGCGGGTGGTCGGGGAGCTGTTTTTT; cdr3_aa: CASSPAAGRVVGELFF; d_call: NA; j_call: TRBJ2-2; clone_size: once; v_call: TRBV11-2
cdr3_nt: TGTGCCAGCAGTTATGCTAGCGGGTCCCCCCCAGATACGCAGTATTTT; cdr3_aa: CASSYASGSPPDTQYF; d_call: TRBD2; j_call: TRBJ2-3; clone_size: NA; v_call: TRBV27
cdr3_nt: TGTGCCAGCAGTGTAACAGTCTCCCCCTACAATGAGCAGTTCTTC; cdr3_aa: CASSVTVSPYNEQFF; d_call: NA; j_call: TRBJ2-1; clone_size: NA; v_call: TRBV25-1
cdr3_nt: TGTGCCAGCAGCCGTACCGGGACAGGGGCAATATCAGGGGACGGCTACACCTTC; cdr3_aa: CASSRTGTGAISGDGYTF; d_call: TRBD1; j_call: TRBJ1-2; clone_size: NA; v_call: TRBV5-5
cdr3_nt: TGTGCCAGCAGTTCCACCCTTAGACAGGGGGCGAGAGAAAAACTGCTTTTT; cdr3_aa: CASSSTLRQGAREKLLF; d_call: TRBD1; j_call: TRBJ1-4; clone_size: NA; v_call: TRBV28
cdr3_nt: TGCGCCACGACAGGGGTGGGCCTGGGTGGCGAGCAGTACTTC; cdr3_aa: CATTGVGLGGEQYF; d_call: TRBD1; j_call: TRBJ2-7; clone_size: NA; v_call: TRBV10-2
cdr3_nt: TGTGCCAGCAGCAAAGACACGACCGGGACTAGCGGCACAGATACGCAGTATTTT; cdr3_aa: CASSKDTTGTSGTDTQYF; d_call: NA; j_call: TRBJ2-3; clone_size: NA; v_call: TRBV21-1
cdr3_nt: TGTGCCAGCAGCCGGGTGGACTTTAATTCACCCCTCCACTTT; cdr3_aa: CASSRVDFNSPLHF; d_call: NA; j_call: TRBJ1-6; clone_size: NA; v_call: TRBV5-6
cdr3_nt: TGTGCCAGCAGCGCGGGACAGACCTATGGCTACACCTTC; cdr3_aa: CASSAGQTYGYTF; d_call: TRBD1; j_call: TRBJ1-2; clone_size: NA; v_call: TRBV27
cdr3_nt: TGTGCCAGCAGTTTTGTCAATTCGGGGTACGAGCAGTACTTC; cdr3_aa: CASSFVNSGYEQYF; d_call: NA; j_call: TRBJ2-7; clone_size: NA; v_call: TRBV28
cdr3_nt: TGCGCCAGCAGCCGAGGACCCTCAGGGGCGAGGCTAGCGGGAGGGCCGGAATATACGCAGTATTTT; cdr3_aa: CASSRGPSGARLAGGPEYTQYF; d_call: TRBD2; j_call: TRBJ2-3; clone_size: NA; v_call: TRBV4-1
cdr3_nt: TGTGCCAGCAGTTCCGGACAGGGGCCAGATACGCAGTATTTT; cdr3_aa: CASSSGQGPDTQYF; d_call: TRBD1; j_call: TRBJ2-3; clone_size: NA; v_call: TRBV28